This TCR beta chain emerged from a study of cytomegalovirus exposure and HLA in healthy donors. A single count supports this clone. The CDR3 sequence is 13 residues long. Trimming stripped 1 base from V and 10 bases from J, with 14 bases between. In germline, CDR1 is SGHTS, CDR2 YDEGEE. Primers for the PCR totalled 60 Vbeta and 13 Jbeta. The protocol was immunoSEQ multiplex PCR, while the TCRdb copy is restricted to in-frame clones and leaves out a portion. The sample carries some 130,000 clones, less than 80% recorded once. Sequenced sample: PBMCs. The chain is built from TRBV5-8 and TRBJ1-1; no reliable D call. The TCR comes from a man aged 40-50 years in good health and CMV-seropositive. The CDR3 sequence: CASSLLEGRGAFF. In DNA form, the CDR3 reads TGTGCCAGCAGCTTGTTGGAGGGAAGAGGAGCTTTCTTT.